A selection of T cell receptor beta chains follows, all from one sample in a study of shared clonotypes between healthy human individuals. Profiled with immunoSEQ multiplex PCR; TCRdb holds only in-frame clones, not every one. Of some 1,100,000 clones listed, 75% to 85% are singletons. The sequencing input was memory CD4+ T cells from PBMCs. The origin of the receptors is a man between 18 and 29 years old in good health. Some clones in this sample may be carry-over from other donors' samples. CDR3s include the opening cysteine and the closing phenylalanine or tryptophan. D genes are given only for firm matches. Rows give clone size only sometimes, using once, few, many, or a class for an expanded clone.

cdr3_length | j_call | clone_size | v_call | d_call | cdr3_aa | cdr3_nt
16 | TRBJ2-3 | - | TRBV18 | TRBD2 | CASSPGLAGSQDTQYF | TGTGCCAGCTCACCAGGTTTAGCGGGAAGCCAAGATACGCAGTATTTT
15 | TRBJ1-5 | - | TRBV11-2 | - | CASSLRDGGNQPQHF | TGTGCCAGCAGTTTGAGGGACGGAGGCAATCAGCCCCAGCATTTT
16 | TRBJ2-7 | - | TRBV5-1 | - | CASSAQVAALAYEQYF | TGCGCCAGCAGCGCACAGGTCGCTGCCCTAGCCTACGAGCAGTACTTC
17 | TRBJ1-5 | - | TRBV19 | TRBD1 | CASSPGPGQGLGQPQHF | TGTGCCAGTAGCCCCGGACCGGGACAGGGACTGGGTCAGCCCCAGCATTTT
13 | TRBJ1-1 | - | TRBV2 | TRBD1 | CASSRTGGAEAFF | TGTGCCAGCAGTCGGACAGGGGGGGCTGAAGCTTTCTTT
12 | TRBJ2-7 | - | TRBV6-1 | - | CASSERGIEQYF | TGTGCCAGCAGTGAAAGAGGGATCGAGCAGTACTTC
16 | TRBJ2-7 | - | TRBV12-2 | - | CASRLPGLAKPYEQYF | TGTGCAAGTCGCTTACCAGGACTAGCGAAGCCCTACGAGCAGTACTTC
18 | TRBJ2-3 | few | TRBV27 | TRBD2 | CASSLSPKTSGRRYTQYF | TGTGCCAGCAGTTTATCCCCAAAGACTAGCGGGAGGAGGTATACGCAGTATTTT
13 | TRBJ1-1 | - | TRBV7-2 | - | CASSLLRNTEAFF | TGTGCCAGCAGCCTCCTTCGGAACACTGAAGCTTTCTTT
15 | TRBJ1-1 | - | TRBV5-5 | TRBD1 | CASSHRDRLNTEAFF | TGTGCCAGCAGCCACCGGGACAGGCTGAACACTGAAGCTTTCTTT
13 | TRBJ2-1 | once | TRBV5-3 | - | CAKLSRERPPWFF | TGTGCCAAGCTTTCTAGAGAGCGCCCTCCCTGGTTCTTC
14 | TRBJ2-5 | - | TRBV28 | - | CASSLLDSIETQYF | TGTGCCAGCAGTCTACTCGACAGTATAGAGACCCAGTACTTC
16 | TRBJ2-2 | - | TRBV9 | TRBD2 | CASSVGGTTNTGELFF | TGTGCCAGCAGCGTAGGGGGGACTACGAACACCGGGGAGCTGTTTTTT
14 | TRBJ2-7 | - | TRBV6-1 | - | CASSGRLRGYEQYF | TGTGCCAGCAGCGGGCGTCTCCGAGGCTACGAGCAGTACTTC
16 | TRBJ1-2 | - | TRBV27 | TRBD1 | CASKQTTGVGGYGYTF | TGTGCCAGCAAACAAACGACAGGGGTTGGTGGTTATGGCTACACCTTC
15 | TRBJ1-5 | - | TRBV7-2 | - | CASSPGSRDNQPQHF | TGTGCCAGCAGCCCCGGGAGCAGGGATAATCAGCCCCAGCATTTT
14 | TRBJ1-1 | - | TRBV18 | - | CASSLAGINTEAFF | TGTGCCAGCTCACTGGCAGGGATAAACACTGAAGCTTTCTTT
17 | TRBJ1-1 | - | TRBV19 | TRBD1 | CASSNTRDRGWKTEAFF | TGTGCCAGTAGTAACACCCGGGACAGGGGCTGGAAGACTGAAGCTTTCTTT
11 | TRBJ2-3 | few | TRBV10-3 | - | CAISRERTQYF | TGTGCCATCAGTCGGGAGCGCACGCAGTATTTT
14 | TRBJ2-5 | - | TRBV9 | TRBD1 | CASSVVDRDTTQYF | TGTGCCAGCAGCGTAGTAGACAGGGACACGACCCAGTACTTC
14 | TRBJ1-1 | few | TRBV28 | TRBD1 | CATRDSLTGTEAFF | TGTGCCACTAGGGACAGTCTCACCGGCACTGAAGCTTTCTTT
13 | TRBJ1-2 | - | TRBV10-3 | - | CAISDGRAYGYTF | TGTGCCATCAGTGACGGGAGGGCCTATGGCTACACCTTC
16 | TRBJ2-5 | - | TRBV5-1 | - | CASSPGATTTQETQYF | TGCGCCAGCAGCCCCGGCGCCACCACAACCCAAGAGACCCAGTACTTC
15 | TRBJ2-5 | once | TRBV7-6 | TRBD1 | CASSLGDRVGETQYF | TGTGCCAGCAGCTTAGGGGACAGGGTAGGAGAGACCCAGTACTTC
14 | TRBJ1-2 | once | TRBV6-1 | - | CASMDGSQITGYTF | TGTGCCAGCATGGACGGATCCCAAATAACGGGCTACACCTTC
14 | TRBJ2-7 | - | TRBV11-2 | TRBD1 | CASSWGQASYEQYF | TGTGCCAGCAGCTGGGGACAGGCCTCCTACGAGCAGTACTTC
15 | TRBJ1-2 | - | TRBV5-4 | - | CASRSIQGGDYGYTF | TGTGCCAGCAGATCTATTCAGGGTGGGGACTATGGCTACACCTTC
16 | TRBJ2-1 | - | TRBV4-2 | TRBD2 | CASSQGTSGRADEQFF | TGTGCCAGCAGCCAAGGGACTAGCGGGAGGGCCGATGAGCAGTTCTTC